These T cell receptor beta chains were read from a single sample in a study of blood T cell repertoires in COVID-19. Produced via immunoSEQ multiplex PCR; TCRdb's table is partial and in-frame only. The table records approximately 75,000 clones, about four fifths of them present only once. The sequenced sample consisted of peripheral blood. Receptors were obtained from a woman over 75 with acute or convalescent COVID-19. The CDR3 runs from the conserved cysteine through the conserved F or W. Each record gives: J gene, clone size, V gene, D gene, CDR3 DNA, CDR3 protein. A D gene is named only where the DNA matches it firmly. Where a row states a size, it is once, few, many or the class of an expanded clone; other rows omit it.

TRBJ1-2,NA,TRBV27,TRBD1,TGTGCCAGCAGGGACAGGGGTTTCCGTGGCTACACCTTC,CASRDRGFRGYTF
TRBJ2-5,few,TRBV7-9,NA,TGTGCCAGCAGCTTAGGACAGAGGGAGACCCAGTACTTC,CASSLGQRETQYF
TRBJ2-3,NA,TRBV7-9,TRBD2,TGTGCCAGCAGCCCTAGCGGGACTAGCGGATACACAGATACGCAGTATTTT,CASSPSGTSGYTDTQYF
TRBJ2-2,NA,TRBV5-1,TRBD1,TGCGCCAGCAGGGGGACAGGCACCGGGGAGCTGTTTTTT,CASRGTGTGELFF
TRBJ1-3,few,TRBV6-5,NA,TGTGCCAGCAGTCCCCCAGGGACTGGAAACACCATATATTTT,CASSPPGTGNTIYF
TRBJ2-7,once,TRBV6-4,NA,TGTGCCAGCCGTTGGACTGCGCCGAACGAGCAGTACTTC,CASRWTAPNEQYF
TRBJ1-1,NA,TRBV3-1/TRBV3-2,TRBD1,TGTGCCAGCAGCCTTATTGGGACAGGCTTCATCTTT,CASSLIGTGFIF
TRBJ1-3,once,TRBV9,NA,TGTGCCAGCAGCCCTCCCTCTGGAAACACCATATATTTT,CASSPPSGNTIYF
TRBJ1-1,NA,TRBV2,TRBD1,TGTGCCAGCACCCATGAGGGGGCCGGAGTTAGGACTGAAGCTTTCTTT,CASTHEGAGVRTEAFF
TRBJ2-5,NA,TRBV10-3,TRBD2,TGTGCCAATAGCGGGGGCCTCCAAGAGACCCAGTACTTC,CANSGGLQETQYF
TRBJ2-7,NA,TRBV4-1,NA,TGCGCCAGCAGCCAAGAAAACACCGTTTACTACGAGCAGTACTTC,CASSQENTVYYEQYF
TRBJ2-3,NA,TRBV25-1,TRBD1,TGTGCCAGCAGTGCCCGGGACAGGGTGTCAGATACGCAGTATTTT,CASSARDRVSDTQYF
TRBJ2-2,NA,TRBV7-6,TRBD1,TGTGCCAGCAGCTTAGTGCAGGGGGACACCGGGGAGCTGTTTTTT,CASSLVQGDTGELFF
TRBJ2-7,NA,TRBV27,TRBD1,TGTGCCAGCAGTTTGACAGGGAGAGGGGCCTACGAGCAGTACTTC,CASSLTGRGAYEQYF
TRBJ2-7,few,TRBV10-1,NA,TGCGCCAGCAGCTTGTGTGTCTACGAGCAGTACTTC,CASSLCVYEQYF
TRBJ1-5,NA,TRBV2,TRBD1,TGTGCCAGCAGTGAAGGCGGACAGGGACCGTATAGCAATCAGCCCCAGCATTTT,CASSEGGQGPYSNQPQHF
TRBJ1-6,NA,TRBV3-1/TRBV3-2,NA,TGTGCCAGCAGCCTCGGGACAATGAATTCACCCCTCCACTTT,CASSLGTMNSPLHF
TRBJ2-7,NA,TRBV19,TRBD1,TGTGCCAGTAGCGACAGGGGCTACGAGCAGTACTTC,CASSDRGYEQYF
TRBJ1-2,NA,TRBV7-9,NA,TGTGCCAGCAGCCAACCCAGGCCCTATGGCTACACTTTC,CASSQPRPYGYTF
TRBJ1-6,NA,TRBV5-4,TRBD1,TGTGCCAGCAGCGACGCCGGACAGGGAAGGAATTCACCCCTCCACTTT,CASSDAGQGRNSPLHF
TRBJ1-4,few,TRBV27,NA,TGTGCCAGCAGTTTAAGTCACAGAACTAATGAAAAACTGTTTTTT,CASSLSHRTNEKLFF
TRBJ1-6,few,TRBV27,NA,TGTGCCAGCAGTTTAAGGGAGAATAATTCACCCCTCCACTTT,CASSLRENNSPLHF
TRBJ2-6,NA,TRBV7-8,TRBD2,TGTGCCAGCAGCTTATCGACTAGCGTTCGCTCTGGGGCCAACGTCCTGACTTTC,CASSLSTSVRSGANVLTF
TRBJ2-7,NA,TRBV6-5,NA,TGTGCCACCAGGCGCGTCGGTTACGAGCAGTACTTC,CATRRVGYEQYF
TRBJ2-6,NA,TRBV5-1,TRBD1,TGCGCCAGCAGCTTGATCGGGACAGGGGCTGTCCGTGGGGCCAACGTCCTGACTTTC,CASSLIGTGAVRGANVLTF
TRBJ2-5,NA,TRBV11-3,TRBD2,TGTGCCAGCAGCCTAACCGGGACTAGCGGACAAGAGACCCAGTACTTC,CASSLTGTSGQETQYF
TRBJ1-2,NA,TRBV27,TRBD1,TGTGCCAGCAGCTCCGACAGGGGGCATGGCTACACCTTC,CASSSDRGHGYTF